This T cell receptor (beta chain) was documented in a study of blood T cells in healthy people across ages. The V gene's germline CDR1 is LGHNA and CDR2 YSLEER. The CDR3 is made up of 16 amino acids. Trimming cost V 4 bases and J 1 base, with 17 bases left between them. Notes on the study in general: Estimated diversity, derived from one million T cells, was regarded as an underestimate.

The authors ran a second PCR of about 6 to 11 cycles using a sample-barcoded 5' primer and a J-beta primer mix. Each single sample gave us at least 3 million CDR3-containing paired-end reads. TCRdb fed the 5' RACE reads into MiXCR, producing one record per CDR3 protein. The sample has around 500,000 distinct CDR3 sequences; about 25% are singletons. With regard to this clonotype: Its antigen remains unknown.

These same records also appear under a second study, on T cells of mothers and their children. That report notes: Unrelated mother-child pairs always had slightly, but never significantly, lower normalized overlap than related pairs.

Source material: blood. This sequence was found in a boy aged 2 to 9 in good health. The chain recombines TRBV4-3 with TRBJ2-7; D may be TRBD1 (6 bases). CDR3: CASSPNTGTPSYEQYF. The CDR3 nucleotides read TGCGCCAGCAGCCCTAATACAGGGACACCTTCCTACGAGCAGTACTTC.